Listed below are T cell receptor beta chains from one sample, sequenced in a study of shared clonotypes between healthy human individuals. TCRdb keeps only in-frame clones here, not all; method: immunoSEQ multiplex PCR. In the table there are approximately 700,000 clones, around four fifths of which are singletons. Sequencing was done on a sample of memory CD4+ T cells sorted from blood. The receptor source for this set is a woman aged 30 to 39 in good health. Each CDR3 is given with its conserved first and last residue. The D gene is left open where the match is weak. Not all rows give a size; the values are once, few, many and, for expanded clones, a class.

size: .
V: TRBV19
J: TRBJ2-7
D: TRBD1
length: 14
DNA: TGTGCCAGTAGTGCCGACAGGGGCCTTATCAAGCAGTACTTC
CDR3: CASSADRGLIKQYF

size: .
V: TRBV19
J: TRBJ1-1
D: .
length: 16
DNA: TGTGCCAGTAGTATACAAGGGCAATGGGGGATCACTGAAGCTTTCTTT
CDR3: CASSIQGQWGITEAFF

size: .
V: TRBV2
J: TRBJ1-2
D: .
length: 13
DNA: TGTGCCAGCAGTTGGGCCTCCTTCTATGGCTACACCTTC
CDR3: CASSWASFYGYTF

size: few
V: TRBV4-2
J: TRBJ1-4
D: .
length: 13
DNA: TGTGCCAGCAGCCAGGGGGGTGGAGAAAAACTGTTTTTT
CDR3: CASSQGGGEKLFF

size: .
V: TRBV6-6
J: TRBJ1-2
D: .
length: 16
DNA: TGTGCCAGCAGACCCCGAGTTACTCAGGGATCCTATGGCTACACCTTC
CDR3: CASRPRVTQGSYGYTF

size: .
V: TRBV5-1
J: TRBJ2-5
D: .
length: 13
DNA: TGCGCCAGCAGATCGGACAGTCAAGAGACCCAGTACTTC
CDR3: CASRSDSQETQYF

size: few
V: TRBV28
J: TRBJ2-1
D: TRBD2
length: 16
DNA: TGTGCCAGCAGATCCGAAGCGGGAGACTCCTACAATGAGCAGTTCTTC
CDR3: CASRSEAGDSYNEQFF

size: .
V: TRBV2
J: TRBJ2-7
D: .
length: 11
DNA: TGTGCCAGCGAGGGATCCGGCGAGCAGTACTTC
CDR3: CASEGSGEQYF

size: .
V: TRBV30
J: TRBJ2-7
D: .
length: 14
DNA: TGTGCCTGGAAGCCTCTCGACAGAGCCTACGAGCAGTACTTC
CDR3: CAWKPLDRAYEQYF

size: few
V: TRBV5-1
J: TRBJ2-1
D: TRBD2
length: 15
DNA: TGCGCCAGCAGCTTGGCTACTAGCGCCTACAATGAGCAGTTCTTC
CDR3: CASSLATSAYNEQFF

size: .
V: TRBV7-9
J: TRBJ2-3
D: .
length: 16
DNA: TGTGCCAGCAGCTCCCTCGCTGGGGGAGGTTCAGATACGCAGTATTTT
CDR3: CASSSLAGGGSDTQYF

size: many
V: TRBV5-4
J: TRBJ2-5
D: .
length: 13
DNA: TGTGCCAGCAGCCGAGATGGGGACGGGACCCAGTACTTC
CDR3: CASSRDGDGTQYF

size: .
V: TRBV5-1
J: TRBJ2-3
D: .
length: 15
DNA: TGCGCCAGCAGCTTGTCTGGCGGGAACACAGATACGCAGTATTTT
CDR3: CASSLSGGNTDTQYF

size: few
V: TRBV19
J: TRBJ2-7
D: TRBD1
length: 15
DNA: TGTGCCAGTAGTATAGTAGGGACAGGAGCCTACGAGCAGTACTTC
CDR3: CASSIVGTGAYEQYF

size: few
V: TRBV19
J: TRBJ2-1
D: TRBD2
length: 16
DNA: TGTGCCAGTAGCATAGGGGGAGCGGGAGGGTTTTATGAGCAGTTCTTC
CDR3: CASSIGGAGGFYEQFF

size: many
V: TRBV19
J: TRBJ1-3
D: .
length: 14
DNA: TGTGCCAGTAGTGCCCGGGACGGTGGAAACACCATATATTTT
CDR3: CASSARDGGNTIYF

size: .
V: TRBV1
J: TRBJ1-2
D: .
length: 14
DNA: TGCACCAGCAGCCAACTACAGGGGCCCTATGGCTACACCTTC
CDR3: CTSSQLQGPYGYTF

size: .
V: TRBV2
J: TRBJ1-4
D: .
length: 14
DNA: TGTGCCAGCAGCACAGGGAGGGGTAATGAAAAACTGTTTTTT
CDR3: CASSTGRGNEKLFF

size: .
V: TRBV7-9
J: TRBJ1-4
D: .
length: 13
DNA: TGTGCCAGCAGCCCACAAGGGGTCGAAAAACTGTTTTTT
CDR3: CASSPQGVEKLFF

size: .
V: TRBV19
J: TRBJ1-2
D: TRBD1
length: 16
DNA: TGTGCCAGTAGTACTCTCGGGACAGGGATTAACTATGGCTACACCTTC
CDR3: CASSTLGTGINYGYTF

size: many
V: TRBV5-1
J: TRBJ2-3
D: .
length: 11
DNA: TGCGCCAGCAGTAACACAGATACGCAGTATTTT
CDR3: CASSNTDTQYF

size: .
V: TRBV4-2
J: TRBJ2-5
D: .
length: 16
DNA: TGTGCCAGCAGCTTGGGGGCGCGCGGGGCCGGAGAGACCCAGTACTTC
CDR3: CASSLGARGAGETQYF

size: once
V: TRBV25-1
J: TRBJ2-1
D: .
length: 12
DNA: TGTGCCAGCAGTGAATACGAGGGTGAGCAGTTCTTC
CDR3: CASSEYEGEQFF

size: .
V: TRBV25-1
J: TRBJ1-3
D: .
length: 12
DNA: TGTGCCAGCAGTCCCAATACCGGGACACCCTATTTT
CDR3: CASSPNTGTPYF

size: .
V: TRBV6-1
J: TRBJ1-1
D: .
length: 15
DNA: TGTGCCAGCAGTGAGTACGGGGGAATGAACACTGAAGCTTTCTTT
CDR3: CASSEYGGMNTEAFF

size: .
V: TRBV18
J: TRBJ1-2
D: .
length: 14
DNA: TGTGCCAGCTCACCAACAACAGATCACTATGGCTACACCTTC
CDR3: CASSPTTDHYGYTF

size: many
V: TRBV6-1
J: TRBJ2-5
D: TRBD1
length: 14
DNA: TGTGCCAGCAGTGGACGACAGGGGTTCGAGACCCAGTACTTC
CDR3: CASSGRQGFETQYF

size: .
V: TRBV10-3
J: TRBJ1-4
D: TRBD1
length: 19
DNA: TGTGCCATCAGTGCCTCCGGGACAGGGGGCTCCGGGACTAATGAAAAACTGTTTTTT
CDR3: CAISASGTGGSGTNEKLFF

size: .
V: TRBV2
J: TRBJ2-2
D: TRBD1
length: 15
DNA: TGTGCCAGCAGTGCCGAACAGGGGTACACCGGGGAGCTGTTTTTT
CDR3: CASSAEQGYTGELFF

size: .
V: TRBV18
J: TRBJ2-5
D: .
length: 13
DNA: TGTGCCAGCTCACCGGAGTGGCAGGGGTCCCAGTACTTC
CDR3: CASSPEWQGSQYF

size: .
V: TRBV7-2
J: TRBJ2-7
D: .
length: 15
DNA: TGTGCCAGCAGCTCAACGGGACGCACCCCCTACGAGCAGTACTTC
CDR3: CASSSTGRTPYEQYF

size: .
V: TRBV28
J: TRBJ2-7
D: TRBD2
length: 15
DNA: TGTGCCAGCAGTCACCTAGTGGGAGGGAACTACGAGCAGTACTTC
CDR3: CASSHLVGGNYEQYF

size: .
V: TRBV19
J: TRBJ1-1
D: .
length: 13
DNA: TGTGCCAGTAGTCCTAATTATGGGACTGAAGCTTTCTTT
CDR3: CASSPNYGTEAFF

size: many
V: TRBV6-5
J: TRBJ2-3
D: .
length: 13
DNA: TGTGCCAGCAGTTTCAGAACCGGGGATACGCAGTATTTT
CDR3: CASSFRTGDTQYF

size: .
V: TRBV30
J: TRBJ2-7
D: TRBD2
length: 16
DNA: TGTGCCTGGGCCGGGACTAGCGGGAGTACCCAGTACGAGCAGTACTTC
CDR3: CAWAGTSGSTQYEQYF

size: many
V: TRBV27
J: TRBJ2-7
D: .
length: 15
DNA: TGTGCCAGCAGAACCTTGGCAGGCGACTCCTACGAGCAGTACTTC
CDR3: CASRTLAGDSYEQYF